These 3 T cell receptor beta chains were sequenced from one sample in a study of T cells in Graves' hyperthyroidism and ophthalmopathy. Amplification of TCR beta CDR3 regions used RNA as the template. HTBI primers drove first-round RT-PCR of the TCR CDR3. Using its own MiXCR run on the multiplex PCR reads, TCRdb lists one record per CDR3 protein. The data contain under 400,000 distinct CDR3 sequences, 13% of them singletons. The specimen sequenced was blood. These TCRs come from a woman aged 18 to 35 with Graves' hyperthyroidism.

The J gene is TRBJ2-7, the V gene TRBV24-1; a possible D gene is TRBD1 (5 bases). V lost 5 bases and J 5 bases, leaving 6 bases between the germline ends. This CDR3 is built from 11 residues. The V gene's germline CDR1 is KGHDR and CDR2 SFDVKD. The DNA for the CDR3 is TGTGCCACCAGTGTAGGGGACGAGCAGTACTTC. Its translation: CATSVGDEQYF.

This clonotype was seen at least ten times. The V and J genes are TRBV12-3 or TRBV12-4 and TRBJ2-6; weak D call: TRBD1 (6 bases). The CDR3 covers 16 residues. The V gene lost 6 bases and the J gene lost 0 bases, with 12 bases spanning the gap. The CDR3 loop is CASSRTGISGANVLTF. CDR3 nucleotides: TGTGCCAGCAGCCGAACAGGGATCTCTGGGGCCAACGTCCTGACTTTC.

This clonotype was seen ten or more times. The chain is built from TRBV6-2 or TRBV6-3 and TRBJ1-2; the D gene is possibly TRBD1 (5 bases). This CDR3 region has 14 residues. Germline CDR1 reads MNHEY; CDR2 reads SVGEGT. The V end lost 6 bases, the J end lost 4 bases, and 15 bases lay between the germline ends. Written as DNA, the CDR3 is TGTGCCAGCAGGTCAGGGTATCTCGGCTATGGCTACACCTTC. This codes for CASRSGYLGYGYTF.